These 7 T cell receptor beta chains came from one sample sequenced in a study of blood T cells in healthy people across ages. A J-beta primer mix and a sample-barcoded 5' primer were used in a second PCR of roughly 6 to 12 cycles. Each CDR3 protein is one row after TCRdb ran MiXCR on the 5' RACE reads. The sample yields roughly 1,700,000 distinct CDR3 sequences, about 30% seen once. Sequencing was carried out using blood. The receptors shown here come from a woman in her 30s in good health.

The chain combines TRBV12-3 or TRBV12-4 with TRBJ1-2, with D hard to call. Trimming cost V 7 bases and J 5 bases, with 11 bases left between them. The CDR3 sequence is 12 residues long. CDR3 bases: TGTGCCAGCACCCGTTCCATGTATGGCTACACCTTC. Translated, it gives CASTRSMYGYTF.

The sample holds a few counts of this clonotype. V is TRBV3-1 and J is TRBJ1-2, with D unresolved. Germline CDR1 reads LGHDT; CDR2 reads YNNKEL (reference sequence). There are 13 residues in the CDR3. V lost 4 bases to trimming and J lost 8 bases, with 14 bases between them. CDR3 sequence (DNA): TGTGCCAGCAGCCGATCAGAAGTCGGGGGCTACACCTTC. Protein: CASSRSEVGGYTF.

V and J are TRBV18 and TRBJ2-7; the D call may be TRBD1 or TRBD2 (5 bases each). CDR3 length equals 13 residues. V was cut by 4 bases and J by 5 bases, with 12 bases left in between. Germline V gene data show CDR1 as KGHSH and CDR2 as LQKENI. CDR3 protein: CASSRGTPDEQYF. The CDR3 DNA follows: TGTGCCAGCTCACGAGGGACGCCCGACGAGCAGTACTTC.

In this sample, this clonotype turned up many times. The chain uses TRBV29-1 and TRBJ1-1; a weak D match, TRBD1 (6 bases). The CDR3 spans 13 residues. Trimming took off 3 bases at V and 5 bases at J, with 13 bases between the two ends. Germline lookup yields CDR1 SQVTM and CDR2 ANQGSEA. The CDR3 nucleotides read TGCAGCGTTGAGCAGGGGCGATGGACTGAAGCTTTCTTT. Amino acid sequence: CSVEQGRWTEAFF.

At least ten counts were recorded for this clonotype. This chain connects TRBV5-6 to TRBJ1-4; no reliable D call. The CDR3 is made up of 13 amino acids. Germline lookup yields CDR1 SGHDT and CDR2 YYEEEE. Trimming shortened V by 0 bases and J by 5 bases, and 5 bases separated the two germline ends. The CDR3 nucleotides are TGTGCCAGCAGCTTGGCAGTGAATGAAAAACTGTTTTTT. Its translation: CASSLAVNEKLFF.

V and J are TRBV6-5 and TRBJ2-1; 7 bases align to TRBD2. Trimming took 6 bases from V and 8 from J; bases not matched to a gene: 7. This CDR3 contains 13 residues. Germline V gene lookup returns CDR1 MNHEY and CDR2 SVGAGI. DNA for the CDR3: TGTGCCAGCAGGTCCAGACTAGCCGATGAGCAGTTCTTC. It is translated as CASRSRLADEQFF.

This clonotype was recorded a few times. The chain is built from TRBV28 and TRBJ2-7; D gene uncertain. CDR3 length: 16 residues. The V gene's germline CDR1 is MDHEN and CDR2 SYDVKM. V dropped 4 bases and J dropped 2 bases, with 18 bases sitting between them. CDR3 in amino acids: CASSSPGEAAPYEQYF. CDR3 nucleotide sequence: TGTGCCAGCAGTTCCCCCGGTGAGGCAGCCCCCTACGAGCAGTACTTC.